A single sample is the source of the 17 T cell receptor beta chains below, sequenced in a study of cytomegalovirus exposure and HLA in healthy donors (TCRdb year 2017). The library was prepared using the immunoSEQ multiplex PCR assay. A mixture of 60 forward primers for TCR Vbeta segments and 13 reverse primers for TCR Jbeta segments was used in the multiplex PCR. As stored in TCRdb, this immuneACCESS dataset retains in-frame rearrangements with V and J assigned. A fraction of the clones does not appear; measured against another copy, unresolved V genes explain less than half of the discrepancy, and the remainder lacks a known reason. A total of about 140,000 clones appear in this sample, approximately 78% of them only once. Of the sample, 2% to 2.5% falls within the top ten clones. Sample: PBMCs. Receptor source: a young woman in good health and CMV-seropositive.

CDR3 amino acids: CASSYPNDRVLYNEQFF. CDR3 coding DNA: TGTGCCAGCAGCTACCCGAACGACCGGGTCCTTTACAATGAGCAGTTCTTC. The chain combines TRBV11-2 with TRBJ2-1; the D is unclear. Germline CDR1 SGHAT, CDR2 FQNNGV. Trimming shortened V by 4 bases and J by 4 bases, and 20 bases separated the two germline ends. This CDR3 is built from 17 residues.

This chain joins TRBV7-2 and TRBJ2-1, with D unresolved. Germline-derived CDR1 and CDR2 are SGHTA and FQGNSA. CDR3 length: 14 residues. The ends were cut back, 3 bases at V and 7 bases at J, with 13 bases in the middle. This CDR3 is CASSLSPGVNEQFF. The CDR3 DNA is TGTGCCAGCAGCTTGAGCCCCGGAGTAAATGAGCAGTTCTTC.

Ten or more counts support this clone. The chain employs TRBV18 and TRBJ1-1, with D perhaps TRBD1 (6 bases). Germline-derived CDR1 and CDR2 are KGHSH and LQKENI. The CDR3 is 14 amino acids. The V end was cut by 2 bases, the J end by 1 base, with 8 bases between. CDR3 sequence (DNA): TGTGCCAGCTCACCAGTACAGGGGAACACTGAAGCTTTCTTT. This encodes CASSPVQGNTEAFF.

J is TRBJ1-3 and V is TRBV29-1; D is ambiguous. Germline values: CDR1 SQVTM, CDR2 ANQGSEA. CDR3 size: 13 residues. Deletions cut 5 bases from V and 0 bases from J, with 8 bases between. CDR3 amino acids: CSVHTLSGNTIYF. CDR3 nucleotides: TGCAGCGTTCACACCCTCTCTGGAAACACCATATATTTT.

V is TRBV2 and J is TRBJ2-4, with D uncertain. This CDR3 has 15 amino acids. Germline CDR1 SNHLY, CDR2 FYNNEI. Trimming took off 6 bases at V and 3 bases at J, with 15 bases between the two ends. CDR3 coding DNA: TGTGCCAGCAGGAGGTGGAGCGAGGACAAAAACATTCAGTACTTC. Protein product: CASRRWSEDKNIQYF.

This chain connects TRBV5-4 to TRBJ2-1; tentatively, D is TRBD1 (7 bases). Deletions cut 4 bases from V and 3 bases from J, with 20 bases between. This CDR3 is 17 amino acids long. From germline, CDR1 is SGHNT and CDR2 YYREEE (reference sequence). In nucleotides, the CDR3 is TGTGCCAGCAGCGTGGACAGGACTAAAGGCGGCTACAATGAGCAGTTCTTC. Translating it yields CASSVDRTKGGYNEQFF.

The chain couples TRBV2 to TRBJ1-6, with TRBD1 matching over 8 bases. Germline CDR1 reads SNHLY; CDR2 reads FYNNEI. The V gene end was trimmed by 0 bases and the J gene end by 10 bases; junction bases not matched to a gene: 8. The CDR3 contains 16 residues. As DNA, the CDR3 is TGTGCCAGCAGTGAAGCTTGGCCAGGGGGCAAATCACCCCTCCACTTT. Translating it yields CASSEAWPGGKSPLHF.

The chain links TRBV6-6 to TRBJ2-3, with 8 bases lining up with TRBD1. V dropped 2 bases and J dropped 4; count of bases not matched to a gene: 8. The V gene's germline CDR1 is MNHNY and CDR2 SVGAGI (reference sequence). The CDR3 extends over 16 amino acids. The CDR3 reads CASSYAGQGLADTQYF. The CDR3 nucleotides read TGTGCCAGCAGTTACGCCGGACAGGGATTGGCAGATACGCAGTATTTT.

The J gene is TRBJ1-6, the V gene TRBV11-2; 11 nucleotides match TRBD1. Germline lookup yields CDR1 SGHAT and CDR2 FQNNGV. The CDR3 runs 18 residues. The V gene end was trimmed by 5 bases and the J gene end by 7 bases; junction bases not matched to a gene: 13. The DNA for the CDR3 is TGTGCCAGCAGCGCCGGACAGGGGGCGGCTTCGGGGAATTCACCCCTCCACTTT. This encodes CASSAGQGAASGNSPLHF. The complete variable domain, with remaining parts taken from reference TRBV11-2 and TRBJ1-6, reads EAGVAQSPRYKIIEKRQSVAFWCNPISGHATLYWYQQILGQGPKLLIQFQNNGVVDDSQLPKDRFSAERLKGVDSTLKIQPAKLEDSAVYLCASSAGQGAASGNSPLHFGNGTRLTVT.

This clone has a single count. This chain uses TRBV6-5 with TRBJ1-1; 10 bases agree with TRBD1. This CDR3 comprises 15 residues. Trimming removed 5 bases from V and 2 bases from J; junction bases left unmatched: 5. Germline V CDR1 and CDR2: MNHEY, SVGAGI. Here the CDR3 reads CASSAWTGGNTEAFF. CDR3 sequence (DNA): TGTGCCAGCAGTGCCTGGACAGGGGGAAACACTGAAGCTTTCTTT.

This clone was counted between two and nine times. The chain couples TRBV19 to TRBJ2-2; D gene unclear. Germline CDR1 LNHDA, CDR2 SQIVND (reference sequence). The V end lost 3 bases, the J end lost 0 bases, and 11 bases lay between the germline ends. This CDR3 comprises 16 residues. CDR3 nucleotide sequence: TGTGCCAGTAGTATGCCCCGACTCGCGAACACCGGGGAGCTGTTTTTT. It is translated as CASSMPRLANTGELFF.

V is TRBV10-2 and J is TRBJ1-5; 8 positions agree with TRBD1. The ends lost 1 base at V and 6 bases at J; junction bases unmatched: 5. The V gene's germline CDR1 is WSHSY and CDR2 SAAADI. CDR3 length equals 15 residues. The CDR3 DNA follows: TGCGCCAGCAGTGAGTTCGGACAGGGAGGTCAGCCCCAGCATTTT. This codes for CASSEFGQGGQPQHF.

This clone was seen a handful of times. This chain connects TRBV7-2 to TRBJ1-4, with TRBD1 as a possible D gene (5 bases). The CDR3 has 17 amino acids. V was trimmed by 4 bases and J by 3 bases, leaving 18 bases between them. Germline V gene data show CDR1 as SGHTA and CDR2 as FQGNSA. This CDR3 is CASSYTYAGRANEKLFF. The CDR3 DNA sequence: TGTGCCAGCAGCTACACCTATGCCGGCAGGGCTAATGAAAAACTGTTTTTT.

The chain is built from TRBV7-9 and TRBJ1-2, with TRBD1 matching 7 bases. The CDR3 has 15 residues. V trimming: 0 bases; J trimming: 7 bases; junction bases outside the gene matches: 8. Germline CDR1 and CDR2: SEHNR and FQNEAQ (reference sequence). DNA of the CDR3: TGTGCCAGCAGCTTAGCGCTTGAGGGGGCCTTTGGCTACACCTTC. It codes for CASSLALEGAFGYTF.

This clone was detected a few times. The chain links TRBV2 to TRBJ2-7; 9 bases are a match to TRBD1. The CDR3 runs 14 residues. The germline V gene has CDR1 SNHLY and CDR2 FYNNEI. With 6 bases clipped from V and 4 bases from J, the junction kept 7 bases outside the gene matches. This chain's CDR3 is CASRITGTGYEQYF. In DNA form, the CDR3 reads TGTGCCAGCAGAATCACCGGGACAGGGTACGAGCAGTACTTC.

The count of this clone is one. This sample includes further DNA sequences coding for the same CDR3. The CDR3 DNA reads TGTGCCACCAGCAGAGATCTTGGGACAGGCACGAGCCGCAATCAGCCCCAGCATTTT. Its translation is CATSRDLGTGTSRNQPQHF. The rearrangement links TRBV15 to TRBJ1-5; 8 bases agree with TRBD1. The germline V gene has CDR1 LNHNV and CDR2 YYDKDF (reference sequence). V shed 0 bases and J 2 bases; nucleotides not matched to a gene: 12. This CDR3 is 19 amino acids long.

This sequence joins TRBV2 and TRBJ2-2; TRBD1 is a possible D gene (5 bases). The CDR3 is made up of 15 amino acids. Germline V gene data show CDR1 as SNHLY and CDR2 as FYNNEI. V shed 4 bases and J shed 7 bases, with 16 bases lying between them. The CDR3 bases are TGTGCCAGCAGTGCCGTGGGGCTAGAACTCGGGGAGCTGTTTTTT. This codes for CASSAVGLELGELFF.